One and the same sample provided the 19 T cell receptor beta chains below, sequenced in a study of T cell responses to AZD1222 COVID-19 vaccine. Assay: immunoSEQ multiplex PCR; the TCRdb copy retains only in-frame clones and omits some. The table records 160,000 or so clones, roughly 89% of them present only once. Sequenced here: peripheral blood, sampled on day 0 of AZD1222 vaccination. These receptors were obtained from an adult in good health.

The rearrangement links TRBV5-5 to TRBJ2-3; the D call may be TRBD1 or TRBD2 (5 bases each). With 2 bases removed from V and 0 bases from J, the gap between germline ends came to 7 bases. There are 14 residues in the CDR3. From germline, CDR1 is SGHKS and CDR2 YYEKEE (reference sequence). CDR3 amino acids: CASSFGGSTDTQYF. Written as DNA, the CDR3 is TGTGCCAGCAGCTTTGGGGGTAGCACAGATACGCAGTATTTT.

This clone was seen just once. The V and J genes are TRBV10-1 and TRBJ2-1; 9 bases match TRBD2. Germline V gives CDR1 WNHNN, CDR2 SYGVQD (reference sequence). This CDR3 contains 16 residues. V trimming: 3 bases; J trimming: 15 bases; junction bases outside the gene matches: 18. The CDR3 region is CASSDIGASGIRRWFF. For the CDR3, the DNA is TGCGCCAGCAGTGATATTGGGGCTAGCGGGATTCGTCGGTGGTTCTTC.

J is TRBJ1-1 and V is TRBV6-6, with D tentatively TRBD1 (5 bases). This CDR3 spans 14 amino acids. Trimming shortened V by 7 bases and J by 0 bases, and 12 bases separated the two germline ends. CDR1 is MNHNY and CDR2 is SVGAGI in the germline V gene (reference sequence). CDR3: CASMGSGVNTEAFF. The DNA for the CDR3 is TGTGCCAGCATGGGGTCGGGGGTGAACACTGAAGCTTTCTTT.

The chain employs TRBV28 and TRBJ2-2, with D unresolved. The CDR3 loop spans 13 amino acids. CDR1 and CDR2 from the germline V gene are MDHEN and SYDVKM. Trimming took off 7 bases at V and 2 bases at J, with 8 bases between the two ends. CDR3 region: CASKWGNTGELFF. CDR3 DNA: TGTGCCAGCAAGTGGGGTAACACCGGGGAGCTGTTTTTT. The variable domain in full, with the rest retrieved from reference TRBV28 and TRBJ2-2, is DVKVTQSSRYLVKRTGEKVFLECVQDMDHENMFWYRQDPGLGLRLIYFSYDVKMKEKGDIPEGYSVSREKKERFSLILESASTNQTSMYLCASKWGNTGELFFGEGSRLTVL.

The chain links TRBV11-2 to TRBJ2-3; TRBD2 matches 11 bases. V shed 5 bases and J 7 bases; nucleotides not matched to a gene: 5. CDR3 length equals 14 residues. The germline V gene has CDR1 SGHAT and CDR2 FQNNGV. CDR3 nucleotide sequence: TGTGCCAGCAGCCGGGGGACTAGCGGATATACGCAGTATTTT. Translation gives CASSRGTSGYTQYF.

J is TRBJ2-2 and V is TRBV4-1; no clear D. CDR3 length: 14 amino acids. Germline CDR1 is MGHRA and CDR2 is YSYEKL. The V and J ends lost 0 bases and 6 bases respectively, with 8 bases between them. Written as DNA, the CDR3 is TGCGCCAGCAGCCAAGATAGGACCCCCGGGGAGCTGTTTTTT. It codes for CASSQDRTPGELFF.

The V and J genes are TRBV28 and TRBJ2-1; no reliable D call. Germline assignment: CDR1 MDHEN and CDR2 SYDVKM. Trimming left V 7 bases short and J 7 bases short, with 8 bases between. The CDR3 loop spans 11 amino acids. The DNA for the CDR3 is TGTGCCAGCACCCAACGGAATGAGCAGTTCTTC. Translated, it gives CASTQRNEQFF.

The chain's CDR3 is CASSLRVSTDTQYF. The CDR3 nucleotides read TGTGCCAGCAGCTTACGCGTTAGCACAGATACGCAGTATTTT. V and J are TRBV7-6 and TRBJ2-3; no clear D. Germline lookup yields CDR1 SGHVS and CDR2 FNYEAQ. V was trimmed by 2 bases and J by 0 bases, leaving 6 bases between them. This CDR3 is 14 amino acids long. The whole variable domain, remainder taken from reference TRBV7-6 and TRBJ2-3, is GAGVSQSPRYKVTKRGQDVALRCDPISGHVSLYWYRQALGQGPEFLTYFNYEAQQDKSGLPNDRFSAERPEGSISTLTIQRTEQRDSAMYRCASSLRVSTDTQYFGPGTRLTVL.

The chain has TRBV3-1 (or the pseudogene TRBV3-2) and TRBJ2-1; D is unresolved. Germline V gene sequence: CDR1 LGHDT, CDR2 YNNKEL (reference sequence). Trimming pared 0 bases from V and 3 bases from J, leaving 6 bases between. This CDR3 has 14 amino acids. The CDR3 reads CASSQDMSYNEQFF. CDR3 bases: TGTGCCAGCAGCCAAGATATGAGCTACAATGAGCAGTTCTTC.

The gene calls are TRBV7-2 and TRBJ1-2; D is unclear. CDR3 length: 13 amino acids. Germline CDR1 reads SGHTA; CDR2 reads FQGNSA. V lost 1 base and J 6 bases, leaving 9 bases between the germline ends. CDR3 sequence reads: CASSLVGLNGYTF. The DNA of the CDR3 is TGTGCCAGCAGCTTAGTGGGCCTAAATGGCTACACCTTC.

For the CDR3, the DNA is TGTGCCAGCAGCTTCCCTAGCGGGGGTGGCAATGAGCAGTTCTTC. Its translation is CASSFPSGGGNEQFF. The chain is built from TRBV5-4 and TRBJ2-1; the match to TRBD2 covers 10 bases. The CDR3 runs 15 residues. Germline V gene data show CDR1 as SGHNT and CDR2 as YYREEE (reference sequence). V shed 2 bases and J 6 bases; nucleotides not matched to a gene: 5.

The chain combines TRBV6-1 with TRBJ1-5; D gene unclear. The CDR3 runs 15 residues. CDR1 is MNHNS and CDR2 is SASEGT in the germline V gene. V dropped 3 bases and J dropped 4 bases, with 13 bases sitting between them. Here the CDR3 DNA reads TGTGCCAGCAGTGAGCAGTCGGGCGGGAATCAGCCCCAGCATTTT. It encodes CASSEQSGGNQPQHF.

This rearrangement joins TRBV30 to TRBJ2-6; 7 positions agree with TRBD1. CDR1 and CDR2 from the germline V gene are GTSNPN and SVGIG (reference sequence). This CDR3 is 15 amino acids long. The junction had 4 bases not matched to a gene; V was cut back by 3 bases and J by 2 bases. The CDR3 sequence is CAWSLTGAGANVLTF. In DNA, the CDR3 is TGTGCCTGGAGCCTCACAGGGGCTGGGGCCAACGTCCTGACTTTC.

The chain has TRBV2 and TRBJ2-7, with a possible D match to TRBD2 (6 bases). CDR1 SNHLY and CDR2 FYNNEI come from the germline V gene. The CDR3 is 15 residues long. V was shortened by 3 bases and J by 0 bases, with 12 bases between the two germline ends. The CDR3 region is CASSEASANSYEQYF. The CDR3 DNA reads as TGTGCCAGCAGTGAGGCTAGCGCCAACTCCTACGAGCAGTACTTC.

V usage is TRBV5-1 and J usage is TRBJ2-1; D call uncertain. V dropped 0 bases and J dropped 4 bases, with 11 bases sitting between them. The CDR3 is made up of 15 amino acids. The germline V gene has CDR1 SGHRS and CDR2 YFSETQ. The CDR3 coding sequence is TGCGCCAGCAGCTTGGCACCAGGAGCATACAATGAGCAGTTCTTC. Its protein is CASSLAPGAYNEQFF.

This clone was detected only once. The V call is TRBV10-2, the J call TRBJ2-3; TRBD2 matches 9 bases. This CDR3 has 14 residues. From germline, CDR1 is WSHSY and CDR2 SAAADI. The J segment lost 2 bases and the V segment lost 6 bases, leaving 3 bases of the junction unmatched. This CDR3 is CASSVAGDTDTQYF. CDR3 bases: TGCGCCAGCAGCGTAGCGGGGGACACAGATACGCAGTATTTT.

CDR3 sequence (DNA): TGTGCCAGCCAAAGCTTTCTAGCGGGTCCGGAGCAGTACGTC. This sequence encodes CASQSFLAGPEQYV. The chain carries TRBV6-6 and TRBJ2-7; 8 bases are shared with TRBD2. The CDR3 extends over 14 amino acids. V was pared by 8 bases and J by 7 bases, with 13 bases of the junction left unmatched. In germline, CDR1 is MNHNY, CDR2 SVGAGI (reference sequence).

This clone has more than one count but fewer than ten. The chain uses TRBV29-1 and TRBJ1-2; perhaps TRBD1 as D (5 bases). CDR1 is SQVTM and CDR2 is ANQGSEA in the germline V gene. Trimming shortened V by 8 bases and J by 4 bases, and 14 bases separated the two germline ends. This CDR3 region has 12 residues. The CDR3 nucleotides are TGCAGCCACAGTGGGGGGAGCTATGGCTACACCTTC. Residues: CSHSGGSYGYTF.

The J gene is TRBJ1-6, the V gene TRBV2; D is unclear. This CDR3 spans 13 amino acids. The V gene lost 8 bases and the J gene lost 15 bases, with 20 bases spanning the gap. The germline V gene encodes CDR1 SNHLY and CDR2 FYNNEI. The CDR3 sequence: CASVGTSTGNLHF. DNA for the CDR3: TGTGCCAGCGTAGGAACCTCTACCGGGAACCTCCACTTT.